This TCR beta chain was obtained from a study of blood T cell repertoires in COVID-19. Across the study: Donors in the United States, Italy and Spain gave samples during acute or convalescent COVID-19. Sources were T cells, B-cell-depleted T cells, or PBMCs; the material itself was cDNA or gDNA.

V was clipped by 6 bases and J by 6 bases, with 14 bases between them. Germline V gives CDR1 MDHEN, CDR2 SYDVKM. The CDR3 has 13 residues. Per the authors' pipeline: Amplification of reference gene primers provided the estimated nucleated cell counts. Libraries were prepared by immunoSEQ multiplex PCR; TCRdb keeps only in-frame clonotypes and omits some of them. That table is the source of V, J and clone size, and D and trimming were worked out from the DNA. The data contain under 300,000 clones, 86% of them seen just once; the ten biggest clones take up roughly 5.8%. Specimen: peripheral blood. The TCR originated in a man aged 55 to 70 with acute or convalescent COVID-19. This chain connects TRBV28 to TRBJ1-1, with D unresolved. This CDR3 is CASSVKLTPEAFF. The CDR3 bases are TGTGCCAGCAGCGTTAAGCTGACTCCTGAAGCTTTCTTT.